A single TCR beta chain is shown here with its context. The antigen is unknown. This CDR3 spans 16 amino acids. CDR1 and CDR2 from the germline V gene are SNHLY and FYNNEI. The V end was cut by 3 bases, the J end by 4 bases, with 17 bases between. Measured with immunoSEQ multiplex PCR; TCRdb has only the in-frame clones, and not every one. The table includes some 170,000 clones, 92% detected once. This entry belongs to a study of T cell responses to AZD1222 COVID-19 vaccine. Study-level points and caveats: Clonal diversity was possibly underestimated; the donors were predominantly white British and more often female. It was only 6 or 7 AZD1222 recipients who were seropositive at baseline. Repertoires were sampled only after the peak T cell response. Vaccination with two AZD1222 doses was followed by a rise in Spike-specific TCR breadth and depth.

This chain joins TRBV2 and TRBJ2-3; D is possibly TRBD1 (7 bases). Sequences were derived from peripheral blood, sampled 28 days after the second AZD1222 dose. This TCR derives from an adult who received the AZD1222 COVID-19 vaccine. Written as DNA, the CDR3 is TGTGCCAGCAGTGAGAGCCCCGCCAGGGGGGCAGATACGCAGTATTTT. This codes for CASSESPARGADTQYF.